The T cell receptor beta chain under discussion was sequenced for a study of graft-versus-host responses after intestinal transplantation. On the study more broadly: Grafts were multivisceral, liver-intestinal, or isolated intestinal. Anti-thymocyte globulin induction preceded approximately three years of tacrolimus and steroid maintenance in all recipients. Study outcomes and limitations: Recipient marrow showed GvH clones, some seen first in ileum or blood.

TCRdb's copy holds only in-frame clones and misses some; the assay was immunoSEQ multiplex PCR. In the table there are approximately 81,000 clones, around 87% of which are singletons. With respect to this clone: As yet, its antigen is unknown.

The V segment lost 3 bases and the J segment 2 bases; nucleotides outside the gene matches: 7. Germline V CDR1 and CDR2: MDHEN, SYDVKM. The CDR3 contains 16 residues. V usage is TRBV28 and J usage is TRBJ2-1, with 7 nucleotides matching TRBD1. Material: unstimulated CD8+ T cells sorted from spleen or lymph node cells, obtained before transplant. The receptor's source is a human donor who was the organ donor for an intestinal transplant. This CDR3 reads CASSLPDRAPYNEQFF. CDR3 DNA sequence: TGTGCCAGCAGTTTGCCCGACAGGGCCCCCTACAATGAGCAGTTCTTC.